This T cell receptor beta chain emerged from a study of blood T cell repertoires in COVID-19. Study information: Material from acute and convalescent COVID-19 was sourced from the United States, Italy and Spain. T cells, B-cell-depleted T cells, or PBMCs provided the cDNA or gDNA that served as material.

The CDR3 totals 14 residues. The V gene's germline CDR1 is SGHRS and CDR2 YFSETQ. V was trimmed by 0 bases and J by 1 base, leaving 7 bases between them. This clone showed up just once. In the original processing: Amplification from reference gene primers served as the basis for estimated nucleated cell counts. Clones were read by immunoSEQ multiplex PCR, and TCRdb kept only the in-frame ones, dropping some. For V, J and clone size, that table is used; D and trimming come from the DNA. The sample has more than 200,000 clones, around 87% seen once. Seattle cases were enrolled at active infection and followed longitudinally.

The sequence came from a woman aged 45-60 years with COVID-19, enrolled during active disease. The material sequenced was peripheral blood. The chain employs TRBV5-1 and TRBJ2-5; no clear D gene. DNA for the CDR3: TGCGCCAGCAGCTTGGGACAAACCCAAGAGACCCAGTACTTC. This sequence encodes CASSLGQTQETQYF. The full variable domain, its missing parts supplied by reference TRBV5-1 and TRBJ2-5, is KAGVTQTPRYLIKTRGQQVTLSCSPISGHRSVSWYQQTPGQGLQFLFEYFSETQRNKGNFPGRFSGRQFSNSRSEMNVSTLELGDSALYLCASSLGQTQETQYFGPGTRLLVL.